Below are 20 T cell receptor beta chains sequenced from a single sample in a study of blood T cell repertoires in COVID-19. Using immunoSEQ multiplex PCR, the repertoire was profiled, and TCRdb retains in-frame clones only, with some absent. Found here are 5,500 to 7,500 clones, 88% of them singletons; the top ten hold 22%. What was sequenced was peripheral blood. The receptors originated from a human donor in a cohort sampled during active COVID-19.

The chain is built from TRBV10-3 and TRBJ1-1; D possibly corresponds to TRBD1 (6 bases). Germline V gene data show CDR1 as ENHRY and CDR2 as SYGVKD. CDR3 length: 13 amino acids. The V and J ends lost 4 bases and 1 base respectively, with 7 bases between them. The CDR3 is CAISGQANTEAFF. The CDR3 coding sequence is TGTGCCATCAGTGGACAGGCGAACACTGAAGCTTTCTTT.

The V gene is TRBV2, the J gene TRBJ2-1, with TRBD2 identical over 9 bases. The CDR3 sequence is 15 residues long. Trimming at V came to 7 bases and at J to 5 bases, leaving 9 bases not matched to a gene. In germline, CDR1 is SNHLY, CDR2 FYNNEI. CDR3: CASTNERGDHNEQFF. For the CDR3, the DNA is TGTGCCAGCACTAACGAGCGGGGGGACCACAATGAGCAGTTCTTC.

V usage is TRBV5-1 and J usage is TRBJ2-5, with D maybe TRBD1 (6 bases). V lost 2 bases to trimming and J lost 2 bases, with 10 bases between them. CDR3 size: 14 residues. Germline V CDR1 and CDR2: SGHRS, YFSETQ. CDR3 bases: TGCGCCAGCAGCTTACCAGGGGTGCAAGAGACCCAGTACTTC. Translation gives CASSLPGVQETQYF. The entire variable domain, with the rest obtained from reference TRBV5-1 and TRBJ2-5, is as follows: KAGVTQTPRYLIKTRGQQVTLSCSPISGHRSVSWYQQTPGQGLQFLFEYFSETQRNKGNFPGRFSGRQFSNSRSEMNVSTLELGDSALYLCASSLPGVQETQYFGPGTRLLVL.

The chain is built from TRBV24-1 and TRBJ2-5; maybe TRBD2 (6 bases). Germline V lookup: CDR1 KGHDR, CDR2 SFDVKD. The CDR3 runs to 16 residues. The V end was cut by 8 bases, the J end by 1 base, with 19 bases between. The CDR3 DNA reads TGTGCCACCAATTCCGGCGGTACAGCGGGCCAAGAGACCCAGTACTTC. Protein product: CATNSGGTAGQETQYF.

This clone was counted a single time. The chain couples TRBV19 to TRBJ2-7; the D gene is possibly TRBD2 (6 bases). Trimming removed 5 bases from V and 5 bases from J, with 13 bases in between. The CDR3 runs to 13 residues. Germline V gene lookup returns CDR1 LNHDA and CDR2 SQIVND (reference sequence). The CDR3 loop reads CASSRGGLDEQYF. The CDR3 DNA reads as TGTGCCAGTAGTCGGGGAGGATTGGACGAGCAGTACTTC. Combining the CDR3 with reference TRBV19 and TRBJ2-7 gives the whole variable domain DGGITQSPKYLFRKEGQNVTLSCEQNLNHDAMYWYRQDPGQGLRLIYYSQIVNDFQKGDIAEGYSVSREKKESFPLTVTSAQKNPTAFYLCASSRGGLDEQYFGPGTRLTVT.

The rearrangement links TRBV9 to TRBJ1-2; no clear D. There are 15 residues in the CDR3. Per germline, CDR1 SGDLS and CDR2 YYNGEE. V lost 0 bases, J lost 4 bases, and 13 bases lay in between. This CDR3 is CASSVAPSGFYGYTF. For the CDR3, the DNA is TGTGCCAGCAGCGTAGCCCCATCCGGGTTCTATGGCTACACCTTC.

The chain employs TRBV9 and TRBJ1-2, with unresolved D. The CDR3 extends over 14 amino acids. Trimming cost V 0 bases and J 7 bases, with 13 bases left between them. Germline lookup yields CDR1 SGDLS and CDR2 YYNGEE. The CDR3 reads CASSVALGSLGYTF. CDR3 sequence (DNA): TGTGCCAGCAGCGTAGCGTTGGGCAGTCTTGGCTACACCTTC. Filled out from reference TRBV9 and TRBJ1-2, the complete variable domain reads DSGVTQTPKHLITATGQRVTLRCSPRSGDLSVYWYQQSLDQGLQFLIQYYNGEERAKGNILERFSAQQFPDLHSELNLSSLELGDSALYFCASSVALGSLGYTFGSGTRLTVV.

The chain uses TRBV27 and TRBJ2-7, with D hard to call. CDR3 length: 13 residues. CDR1 and CDR2 (germline): MNHEY, SMNVEV (reference sequence). Trimming pared 2 bases from V and 5 bases from J, leaving 10 bases between. CDR3 in DNA: TGTGCCAGCAGTTTAACAGTCTTCGACGAGCAGTACTTC. It specifies CASSLTVFDEQYF.

The rearrangement uses TRBV7-9 and TRBJ1-1; D is undetermined. This CDR3 comprises 16 residues. Between the trimmed V and J ends, which lost 5 bases and 0 bases, there was a span of 16 bases. From germline, CDR1 is SEHNR and CDR2 FQNEAQ (reference sequence). CDR3 sequence: CASSRTPWRVNTEAFF. In DNA form, the CDR3 reads TGTGCCAGCAGCAGAACTCCTTGGCGGGTGAACACTGAAGCTTTCTTT. The full variable domain, its missing parts supplied by reference TRBV7-9 and TRBJ1-1, is DTGVSQNPRHKITKRGQNVTFRCDPISEHNRLYWYRQTLGQGPEFLTYFQNEAQLEKSRLLSDRFSAERPKGSFSTLEIQRTEQGDSAMYLCASSRTPWRVNTEAFFGQGTRLTVV.

This chain joins TRBV19 and TRBJ2-3; 7 bases are shared with TRBD1. Germline assignment: CDR1 LNHDA and CDR2 SQIVND (reference sequence). The J segment lost 3 bases and the V segment lost 1 base, leaving 4 bases of the junction unmatched. The CDR3 has 15 amino acids. CDR3 loop: CASSIGQGETDTQYF. The CDR3 nucleotides read TGTGCCAGTAGTATAGGACAGGGTGAAACAGATACGCAGTATTTT. Supplemented by reference TRBV19 and TRBJ2-3, the full variable domain reads DGGITQSPKYLFRKEGQNVTLSCEQNLNHDAMYWYRQDPGQGLRLIYYSQIVNDFQKGDIAEGYSVSREKKESFPLTVTSAQKNPTAFYLCASSIGQGETDTQYFGPGTRLTVL.

This clone was observed a single time. This chain uses TRBV18 with TRBJ1-1; perhaps TRBD1 as D (5 bases). V lost 0 bases and J lost 5, with 16 bases in between. CDR3 length equals 16 residues. Germline-derived CDR1 and CDR2 are KGHSH and LQKENI. Written as DNA, the CDR3 is TGTGCCAGCTCACCACCGGGGCTTTCGGGAGTTACTGAAGCTTTCTTT. This gives the protein CASSPPGLSGVTEAFF.

This clone was counted once. The chain is built from TRBV4-1 and TRBJ1-2, with D perhaps TRBD1 (5 bases). Trimming stripped 1 base from V and 3 bases from J, with 12 bases between. Germline CDR1 MGHRA, CDR2 YSYEKL. This CDR3 is built from 15 residues. The CDR3 loop is CASSQAVGGYYGYTF. CDR3 bases: TGCGCCAGCAGCCAAGCGGTCGGGGGGTACTATGGCTACACCTTC.

This clone showed up just a few times. The rearrangement links TRBV11-3 to TRBJ2-7; D perhaps matches TRBD2 (5 bases). CDR3 length equals 13 residues. CDR1 is SGHNT and CDR2 is YENEEA in the germline V gene. V dropped 1 base and J dropped 6 bases, with 10 bases sitting between them. The CDR3 bases are TGTGCCAGCAGCTTAGGTATCGGGGTCGAGCAGTACTTC. The encoded protein is CASSLGIGVEQYF.

The CDR3 is CASSLGAGGSRAYEQYF. DNA for the CDR3: TGTGCCAGCAGCTTAGGGGCAGGGGGTTCCCGCGCCTACGAGCAGTACTTC. The chain is built from TRBV7-2 and TRBJ2-7, with 7 nucleotides matching TRBD1. V lost 1 base and J lost 2; bases outside the gene matches: 11. This CDR3 spans 17 amino acids. Germline V lookup: CDR1 SGHTA, CDR2 FQGNSA.

The CDR3 region is CASSEGQGYEQFF. CDR3 nucleotide sequence: TGCGCCAGCAGCGAGGGACAGGGGTATGAGCAGTTCTTC. This chain joins TRBV5-1 and TRBJ2-1; TRBD1 agrees at 10 bases. The trim removed 4 bases at V and 8 bases at J, leaving 3 bases unmatched. The CDR3 covers 13 residues. The V gene's germline CDR1 is SGHRS and CDR2 YFSETQ. Based on the CDR3 plus reference TRBV5-1 and TRBJ2-1, the full variable domain is KAGVTQTPRYLIKTRGQQVTLSCSPISGHRSVSWYQQTPGQGLQFLFEYFSETQRNKGNFPGRFSGRQFSNSRSEMNVSTLELGDSALYLCASSEGQGYEQFFGPGTRLTVL.

The J gene is TRBJ1-1, the V gene TRBV7-9; D not certain. The CDR3 sequence is 15 residues long. Germline CDR1 is SEHNR and CDR2 is FQNEAQ (reference sequence). V lost 3 bases, J lost 1 base, and 12 bases lay in between. The CDR3 DNA is TGTGCCAGCAGCTTTCTTGGCCAGGCGAACACTGAAGCTTTCTTT. It specifies CASSFLGQANTEAFF.

Worth noting for this clone: At one end the junction does not follow the germline gene, possibly because of a read error. This rearrangement joins TRBV7-9 to TRBJ1-1; possible D gene TRBD1, 5 bases. Germline CDR1 is SEHNR and CDR2 is FQNEAQ (reference sequence). The CDR3 extends over 13 amino acids. The CDR3 DNA reads TGTGCCAGCAGCTTCACTGCCCCACAGGCAAGAACGTGG. Residues: CASSFTAPQARTW. The variable domain in full, with the rest retrieved from reference TRBV7-9 and TRBJ1-1, is DTGVSQNPRHKITKRGQNVTFRCDPISEHNRLYWYRQTLGQGPEFLTYFQNEAQLEKSRLLSDRFSAERPKGSFSTLEIQRTEQGDSAMYLCASSFTAPQARTWGQGTRLTVV.

This rearrangement joins TRBV4-3 to TRBJ1-1; D is possibly TRBD1 (6 bases). The CDR3 has 14 residues. Germline CDR1 reads LGHNA; CDR2 reads YSLEER. V lost 1 base and J 5 bases, leaving 11 bases between the germline ends. The CDR3 region is CASSQGRGRTEAFF. DNA of the CDR3: TGCGCCAGCAGCCAAGGGCGGGGGCGGACTGAAGCTTTCTTT.

The CDR3 DNA reads TGTGCCAGCAGCCAAGTGGGACTAGCGGGACAGGAGCAGTACTTC. It yields the protein CASSQVGLAGQEQYF. The chain is built from TRBV28 and TRBJ2-7; 13 positions agree with TRBD2. The V and J ends lost 6 bases and 7 bases, in that order; junction bases with no gene match: 9. This CDR3 has 15 amino acids. Germline V lookup: CDR1 MDHEN, CDR2 SYDVKM.

This clone has just a few counts. The V and J genes are TRBV2 and TRBJ1-5; no definite D call. V gave up 0 bases and J gave up 0 bases, with 3 bases separating them. This CDR3 is 14 amino acids long. CDR1 is SNHLY, CDR2 FYNNEI, per germline. The CDR3 loop is CASSEANSNQPQHF. CDR3 bases: TGTGCCAGCAGTGAAGCCAATAGCAATCAGCCCCAGCATTTT.